The 6 T cell receptor beta chains below were found in one sample sequenced in a study of blood T cell repertoires in COVID-19 (TCRdb year 2020). Receptor amplification or capture employed the immunoSEQ multiplex PCR assay. This is the immuneACCESS table as TCRdb keeps it, with only in-frame sequences that have V and J called. A part of the clones is gone; compared with another copy, unresolved V genes explain less than half, and the rest is unexplained. This sample comprises approximately 140,000 clones, 84% of them detected only once. Clones ranked in the top ten supply around 3.2% of the sample. The sequenced sample was PBMCs or T cells enriched from blood (not recorded which). These receptors were obtained from a woman aged 45-59 years with acute COVID-19.

V usage is TRBV28 and J usage is TRBJ2-2; tentative D call: TRBD2 (5 bases). Trimming pared 8 bases from V and 4 bases from J, leaving 8 bases between. The CDR3 is 12 amino acids. Germline V gives CDR1 MDHEN, CDR2 SYDVKM. In nucleotides, the CDR3 is TGTGCCAGCCGGGGTATCACCGGGGAGCTGTTTTTT. Its translation is CASRGITGELFF.

The chain is built from TRBV28 and TRBJ2-1, with TRBD1 identical over 9 bases. The germline CDR1 and CDR2 sequences are MDHEN and SYDVKM. Germline trimming cut 5 bases from V and 0 bases from J; bases unmatched to any gene: 11. The CDR3 length is 18 residues. In DNA, the CDR3 is TGTGCCAGCAGTCCCACCGGGACAGGGATCCACTCCTACAATGAGCAGTTCTTC. Translating gives CASSPTGTGIHSYNEQFF. Full variable domain (rest looked up from reference TRBV28 and TRBJ2-1): DVKVTQSSRYLVKRTGEKVFLECVQDMDHENMFWYRQDPGLGLRLIYFSYDVKMKEKGDIPEGYSVSREKKERFSLILESASTNQTSMYLCASSPTGTGIHSYNEQFFGPGTRLTVL.

The V and J genes are TRBV6-6 and TRBJ1-1, with D tentatively TRBD1 (5 bases). Germline V gives CDR1 MNHNY, CDR2 SVGAGI (reference sequence). The V gene lost 0 bases and the J gene lost 9 bases, with 11 bases spanning the gap. CDR3 length equals 13 residues. CDR3 coding DNA: TGTGCCAGCAGTTACTCCCCGGGGACTCAAGCTTTCTTT. This gives the protein CASSYSPGTQAFF.

This clone was seen once. The gene calls are TRBV30 and TRBJ2-5, with D possibly being TRBD2 (6 bases). CDR1 is GTSNPN and CDR2 is SVGIG in the germline V gene (reference sequence). Deletions cut 4 bases from V and 1 base from J, with 13 bases between. This CDR3 spans 14 amino acids. CDR3 region: CAWTPRDSQETQYF. The CDR3 DNA is TGTGCCTGGACACCCCGGGACTCCCAAGAGACCCAGTACTTC.

The V gene is TRBV6-5, the J gene TRBJ1-1; no clear D gene. Looked up from germline, CDR1 is MNHEY and CDR2 is SVGAGI. Deletions cut 7 bases from V and 5 bases from J, with 8 bases between. The CDR3 is 11 residues long. For the CDR3, the DNA is TGTGCCAGCACGGGTGAAACTGAAGCTTTCTTT. It is translated as CASTGETEAFF.

The rearrangement joins TRBV5-1 to TRBJ2-1; D is perhaps TRBD2 (6 bases). There are 15 residues in the CDR3. With 4 bases removed from V and 6 bases from J, the gap between germline ends came to 17 bases. CDR1 SGHRS and CDR2 YFSETQ come from the germline V gene. The DNA for the CDR3 is TGCGCCAGCAGCGTCCAGGGAGGAAGTTTCAATGAGCAGTTCTTC. Amino acid sequence: CASSVQGGSFNEQFF.